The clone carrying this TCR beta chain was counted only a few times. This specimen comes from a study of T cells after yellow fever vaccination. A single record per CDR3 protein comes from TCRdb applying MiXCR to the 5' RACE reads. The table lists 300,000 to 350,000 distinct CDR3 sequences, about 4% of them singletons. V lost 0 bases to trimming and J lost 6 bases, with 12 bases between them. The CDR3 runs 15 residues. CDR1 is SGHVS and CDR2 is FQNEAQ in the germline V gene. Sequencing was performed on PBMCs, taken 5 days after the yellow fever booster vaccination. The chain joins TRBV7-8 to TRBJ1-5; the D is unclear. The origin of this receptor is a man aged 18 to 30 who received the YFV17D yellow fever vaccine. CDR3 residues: CASSLALGRIQPQHF. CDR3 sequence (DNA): TGTGCCAGCAGCTTAGCGCTTGGGAGGATTCAGCCCCAGCATTTT.